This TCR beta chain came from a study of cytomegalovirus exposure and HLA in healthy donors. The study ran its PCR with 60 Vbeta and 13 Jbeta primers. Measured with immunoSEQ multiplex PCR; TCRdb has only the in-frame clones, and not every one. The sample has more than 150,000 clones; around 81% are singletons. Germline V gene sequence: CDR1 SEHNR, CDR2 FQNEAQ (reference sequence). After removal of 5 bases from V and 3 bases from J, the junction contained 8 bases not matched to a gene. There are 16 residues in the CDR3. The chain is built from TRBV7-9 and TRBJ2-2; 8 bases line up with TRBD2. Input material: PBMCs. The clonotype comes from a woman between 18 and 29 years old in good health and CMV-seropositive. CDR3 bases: TGTGCCAGCAGCGCCTCTAGCGGGTTCTACACCGGGGAGCTGTTTTTT. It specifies CASSASSGFYTGELFF.